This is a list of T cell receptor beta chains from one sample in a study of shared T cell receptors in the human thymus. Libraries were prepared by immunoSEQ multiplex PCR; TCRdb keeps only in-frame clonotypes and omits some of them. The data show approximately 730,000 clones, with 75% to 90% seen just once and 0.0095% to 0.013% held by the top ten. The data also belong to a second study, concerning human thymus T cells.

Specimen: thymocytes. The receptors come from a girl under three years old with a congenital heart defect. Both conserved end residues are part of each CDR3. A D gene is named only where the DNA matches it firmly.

CDR3nt: TGTGCCAGCAGCCAAGAGGTGGGGGGAGACACTGAAGCTTTCTTT
CDR3aa: CASSQEVGGDTEAFF
v_gene: TRBV4-2
d_gene: NA
j_gene: TRBJ1-1

CDR3nt: TGTGCCAGCAGCGTCAACCCGGGACAGGACTACGAGCAGTACTTC
CDR3aa: CASSVNPGQDYEQYF
v_gene: TRBV9
d_gene: TRBD1
j_gene: TRBJ2-7

CDR3nt: TGTGCTAGCAGCTTAAGCAGGGGGGCTAACACCGGGGAGCTGTTTTTT
CDR3aa: CASSLSRGANTGELFF
v_gene: TRBV7-7
d_gene: NA
j_gene: TRBJ2-2

CDR3nt: TGTGCCAGCAGCTATCAGGGGGGCGCGGGCTACACCTTC
CDR3aa: CASSYQGGAGYTF
v_gene: TRBV5-4
d_gene: TRBD1
j_gene: TRBJ1-2

CDR3nt: TGTGCCAGCAGCTCCGGACAGGGGGAGGTCGACACTGAAGCTTTCTTT
CDR3aa: CASSSGQGEVDTEAFF
v_gene: TRBV7-9
d_gene: TRBD1
j_gene: TRBJ1-1

CDR3nt: TGCGCCAGCAGTGAGTTGTGGACAGGGAGGATCACAGATACGCAGTATTTT
CDR3aa: CASSELWTGRITDTQYF
v_gene: TRBV10-1
d_gene: TRBD1
j_gene: TRBJ2-3

CDR3nt: TGCGCCAGCAGCTCGAGGACAGGGTATGGCTACACCTTC
CDR3aa: CASSSRTGYGYTF
v_gene: TRBV5-1
d_gene: TRBD1
j_gene: TRBJ1-2

CDR3nt: TGCGCCAGCAGCTTGCCGGTCAGCGGTAAGGATTCACCCCTCCACTTT
CDR3aa: CASSLPVSGKDSPLHF
v_gene: TRBV5-1
d_gene: NA
j_gene: TRBJ1-6

CDR3nt: TGTGCCACCAGCAGAGACTACGAGGTTGGCAACCAAGACGTGAATACGCAGTATTTT
CDR3aa: CATSRDYEVGNQDVNTQYF
v_gene: TRBV15
d_gene: NA
j_gene: TRBJ2-3

CDR3nt: TGTGCCAGTAGTATACCGCACACCCGGGACTCAAAAAAGGATGGCTACACCTTC
CDR3aa: CASSIPHTRDSKKDGYTF
v_gene: TRBV19
d_gene: NA
j_gene: TRBJ1-2

CDR3nt: TGTGCCAGCAGTGTCGGAGCGAGGGTCCTAAACATTCAGTACTTC
CDR3aa: CASSVGARVLNIQYF
v_gene: TRBV2
d_gene: NA
j_gene: TRBJ2-4

CDR3nt: TGTGCCAGTAGTATAGAGCCCATTGGAGCGAACCTACAAGAGACCCAGTACTTC
CDR3aa: CASSIEPIGANLQETQYF
v_gene: TRBV19
d_gene: NA
j_gene: TRBJ2-5

CDR3nt: TGTGCCAGTGGAGGATGGGGCAATCAGCCCCAGCATTTT
CDR3aa: CASGGWGNQPQHF
v_gene: TRBV19
d_gene: NA
j_gene: TRBJ1-5